This T cell receptor (beta chain) was found in a study of vaccination and CD4 T cells after COVID-19. Study summary: Post-COVID sampling occurred a median approximately 99 days after diagnosis (range 35 to 161). Regarding the study as a whole: This study had few convalescent patients and no early post-infection samples.

Germline V gene lookup returns CDR1 SGHTA and CDR2 FQGNSA. This CDR3 comprises 17 residues. The Oncomine TCR Beta short-read assay was what sequenced the DNA obtained from cultured CD4+ T cells. Each CDR3 protein gets one entry after TCRdb re-called the PCR reads with MiXCR. The table includes some 10,000 distinct CDR3 sequences, around 57% detected once. Remarks on this clonotype: Its antigen is unidentified. An end of the junction differs from the germline gene, which may be a read error.

Treatment here: approximately nine-day PBMC culture with coronavirus spike peptide pools or control peptides (ViraFEST assay). This clonotype originated in a human donor who had recovered from COVID-19. V gene TRBV7-2 combines with J gene TRBJ1-2, with TRBD1 identical over 9 bases. The source material was CD4+ T cells from blood, cultured in vitro. The chain's CDR3 is CASSSVDRGSINYDYTF. The CDR3 nucleotides are TGTGCCAGCAGCTCTGTTGACAGGGGGTCTATAAACTATGACTACACCTTC.